The next 10 T cell receptor beta chains were all read from a single sample in a study of Graves' ophthalmopathy and Graves' hyperthyroidism. TCR beta CDR3 regions were amplified from RNA transcripts. After a first-round RT-PCR with HTBI primers, a second-round multiplex PCR was run. TCRdb used MiXCR to reprocess the multiplex PCR reads, holding one entry per CDR3 protein. Altogether roughly 36,000 distinct CDR3 sequences are present, roughly 52% being singletons, with the ten largest covering approximately 27%. Sequencing used peripheral blood. These receptors were collected from an adult woman with stable Graves' hyperthyroidism.

Ten or more counts support this clonotype. The gene calls are TRBV4-1 and TRBJ1-2, with 7 bases matching TRBD1. This CDR3 has 15 amino acids. Germline V gene lookup returns CDR1 MGHRA and CDR2 YSYEKL. J lost 4 bases, V lost 3 bases, and 8 bases had no gene match. CDR3 nucleotides: TGCGCCAGCAGCCACCCGACCGGGACAGTCTATGGCTACACCTTC. Translation gives CASSHPTGTVYGYTF.

The chain employs TRBV5-1 and TRBJ2-6; 7 bases map to TRBD2. The J segment lost 4 bases and the V segment lost 5 bases, leaving 0 bases of the junction unmatched. Germline assignment: CDR1 SGHRS and CDR2 YFSETQ. CDR3 size: 13 residues. CDR3 sequence: CASRLAGANVLTF. CDR3 nucleotide sequence: TGCGCCAGCAGACTAGCGGGGGCCAACGTCCTGACTTTC.

V gene TRBV11-1 combines with J gene TRBJ2-7; D is unresolved. This CDR3 has 13 residues. The ends were cut back, 11 bases at V and 2 bases at J, with 16 bases in the middle. The germline CDR1 and CDR2 sequences are SGHAT and FQDESV (reference sequence). The CDR3 bases are TGTGCCCTGAAAGGGTCGCAGACCTACGAGCAGTACTTC. Translated, it gives CALKGSQTYEQYF.

The table lists this clonotype with many counts. The chain employs TRBV4-1 and TRBJ2-3; 10 nucleotides agree with TRBD1. The V gene's germline CDR1 is MGHRA and CDR2 YSYEKL. There are 16 residues in the CDR3. V lost 8 bases, J lost 4 bases, and 12 bases stayed unmatched. The CDR3 nucleotides are TGCGCCAGCTCAACGCTCCGACAGGGGGCTTCAGATACGCAGTATTTT. The encoded protein is CASSTLRQGASDTQYF.

For the CDR3, the DNA is TGCAGCGTGGTTGACAGGGGGCGAGGTGACTATGGCTACACCTTC. It codes for CSVVDRGRGDYGYTF. The V call is TRBV29-1, the J call TRBJ1-2; 10 positions match TRBD1. CDR3 length: 15 residues. With 6 bases clipped from V and 3 bases from J, the junction kept 10 bases outside the gene matches. Germline lookup yields CDR1 SQVTM and CDR2 ANQGSEA.

The chain has TRBV24-1 and TRBJ1-2; D gene uncertain. CDR1 and CDR2 (germline): KGHDR, SFDVKD. CDR3 length: 13 residues. V was clipped by 4 bases and J by 3 bases, with 8 bases between them. The CDR3 bases are TGTGCCACCAGTGACTCCCCCCACTATGGCTACACCTTC. Its protein is CATSDSPHYGYTF.

The V and J genes are TRBV20-1 and TRBJ2-5; tentative D call: TRBD2 (7 bases). Per germline, CDR1 DFQATT and CDR2 SNEGSKA (reference sequence). With 2 bases removed from V and 5 bases from J, the gap between germline ends came to 18 bases. The CDR3 is 15 residues long. The CDR3 here is CSARFIGGGSETQYF. In DNA, the CDR3 is TGCAGTGCTAGATTTATCGGCGGGGGCTCTGAGACCCAGTACTTC.

Turning to this clonotype: A read error may account for a junction end that differs from germline. CDR3 DNA sequence: TGTGCCAGCTCCTGGATGGAGACCCGGTACTTC. Protein: CASSWMETRYF. This rearrangement joins TRBV2 to TRBJ2-5; D remains unclear. The CDR3 loop spans 11 amino acids. CDR1 and CDR2 (germline): SNHLY, FYNNEI.

The V call is TRBV20-1, the J call TRBJ2-3; 10 positions match TRBD2. Unmatched junction bases numbered 6, after V lost 4 bases and J lost 5 bases. This CDR3 spans 14 amino acids. Germline CDR1 reads DFQATT; CDR2 reads SNEGSKA (reference sequence). In nucleotides, the CDR3 is TGCAGTGCTATCCTAGCGGGAGAGGGAGATACGCAGTATTTT. Protein product: CSAILAGEGDTQYF.

This clonotype was counted at least ten times. The chain employs TRBV20-1 and TRBJ1-5; no clear D. V lost 6 bases and J 0 bases, leaving 18 bases between the germline ends. Germline V lookup: CDR1 DFQATT, CDR2 SNEGSKA (reference sequence). There are 16 residues in the CDR3. This CDR3 is CSAQSQSGYSNQPQHF. The CDR3 DNA is TGCAGTGCGCAAAGCCAATCAGGATATAGCAATCAGCCCCAGCATTTT.